The clone carrying this TCR beta chain turned up a few times. The sample comes from a study of blood T cells in healthy people across ages. Next came a second PCR, run for about 7 to 12 cycles, which used a sample-barcoded 5' primer along with a J-beta primer mix. Every molecule of cDNA carried a tag from a template-switch adaptor with 12 random nucleotides. TCRdb passed the 5' RACE reads through MiXCR, listing each CDR3 protein once. This sample has about 1,600,000 distinct CDR3 sequences, with about 43% found just once. The junction had 13 bases not matched to a gene; V was cut back by 5 bases and J by 2 bases. The CDR3 loop spans 18 amino acids.

The receptor's source is a woman younger than 35 in good health. The rearrangement links TRBV12-3 or TRBV12-4 to TRBJ1-5; 9 nucleotides align to TRBD1. Source material: blood. The CDR3 sequence: CASSRTGTGTGGNQPQHF. CDR3 nucleotide sequence: TGTGCCAGCAGTAGAACCGGGACAGGGACTGGGGGCAATCAGCCCCAGCATTTT.